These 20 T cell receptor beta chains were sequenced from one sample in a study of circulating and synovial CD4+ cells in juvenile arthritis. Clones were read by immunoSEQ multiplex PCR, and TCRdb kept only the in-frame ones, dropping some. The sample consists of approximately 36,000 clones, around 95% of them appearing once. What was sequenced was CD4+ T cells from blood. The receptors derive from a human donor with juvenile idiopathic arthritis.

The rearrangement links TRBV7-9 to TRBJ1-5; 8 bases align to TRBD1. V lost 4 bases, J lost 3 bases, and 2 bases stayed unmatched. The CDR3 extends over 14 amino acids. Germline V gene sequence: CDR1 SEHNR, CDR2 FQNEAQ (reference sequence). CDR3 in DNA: TGTGCCAGCAGCTGGGACAGGTCCAATCAGCCCCAGCATTTT. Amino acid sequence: CASSWDRSNQPQHF.

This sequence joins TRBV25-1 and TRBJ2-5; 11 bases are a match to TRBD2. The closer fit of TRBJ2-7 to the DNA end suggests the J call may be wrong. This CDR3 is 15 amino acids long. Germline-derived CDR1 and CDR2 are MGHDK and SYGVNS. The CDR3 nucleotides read TGTGCCAGCAGTGGGGCTAGCGGGGGGCCTTACGAGCAGTACTTC. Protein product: CASSGASGGPYEQYF.

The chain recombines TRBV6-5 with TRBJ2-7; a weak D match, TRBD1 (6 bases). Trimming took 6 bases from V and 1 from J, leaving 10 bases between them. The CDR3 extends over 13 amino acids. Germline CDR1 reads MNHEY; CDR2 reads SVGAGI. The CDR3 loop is CASSDRPSYEQYF. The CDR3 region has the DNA TGTGCCAGCAGCGACAGGCCTTCCTACGAGCAGTACTTC.

The CDR3 reads CASSGTGGLNTEAFF. In nucleotides, the CDR3 is TGTGCCAGCAGCGGGACAGGGGGGTTGAACACTGAAGCTTTCTTT. The chain combines TRBV5-4 with TRBJ1-1; 11 nucleotides line up with TRBD1. The CDR3 loop spans 15 amino acids. From germline, CDR1 is SGHNT and CDR2 YYREEE (reference sequence). Trimming cost V 4 bases and J 0 bases; bases outside gene matches: 2.

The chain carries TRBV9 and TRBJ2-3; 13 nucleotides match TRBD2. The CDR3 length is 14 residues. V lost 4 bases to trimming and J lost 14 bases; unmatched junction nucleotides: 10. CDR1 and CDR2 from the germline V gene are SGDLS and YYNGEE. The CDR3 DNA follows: TGTGCCAGCAGCACCCAACTAGCGGGGGGGTCTCTGTATTTT. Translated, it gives CASSTQLAGGSLYF.

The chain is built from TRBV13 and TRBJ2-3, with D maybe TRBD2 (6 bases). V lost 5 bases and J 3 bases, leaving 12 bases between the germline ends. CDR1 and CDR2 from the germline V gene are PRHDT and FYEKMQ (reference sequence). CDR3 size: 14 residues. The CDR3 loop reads CASSRPAGTDTQYF. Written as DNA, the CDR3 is TGTGCCAGCAGCAGGCCAGCGGGTACAGATACGCAGTATTTT.

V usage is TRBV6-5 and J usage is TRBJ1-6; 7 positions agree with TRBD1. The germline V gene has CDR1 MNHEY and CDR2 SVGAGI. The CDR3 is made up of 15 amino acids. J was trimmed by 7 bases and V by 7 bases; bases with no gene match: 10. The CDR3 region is CASTFGTDLNSPLHF. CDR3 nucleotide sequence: TGTGCCAGCACCTTCGGGACAGATCTCAATTCACCCCTCCACTTT.

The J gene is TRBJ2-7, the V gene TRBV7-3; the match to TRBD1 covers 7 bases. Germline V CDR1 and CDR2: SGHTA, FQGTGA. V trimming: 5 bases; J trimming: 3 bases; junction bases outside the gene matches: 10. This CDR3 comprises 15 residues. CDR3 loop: CASSPDRAQYYEQYF. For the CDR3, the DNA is TGTGCCAGCAGCCCCGACAGGGCCCAATACTACGAGCAGTACTTC.

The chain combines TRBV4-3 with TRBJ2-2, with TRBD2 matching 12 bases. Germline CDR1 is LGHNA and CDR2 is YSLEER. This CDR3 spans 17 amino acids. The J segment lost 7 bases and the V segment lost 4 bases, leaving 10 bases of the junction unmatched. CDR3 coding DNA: TGCGCCAGCAGCCTACGGAGGACTAGCGGGGCGAACGGGGAGCTGTTTTTT. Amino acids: CASSLRRTSGANGELFF.

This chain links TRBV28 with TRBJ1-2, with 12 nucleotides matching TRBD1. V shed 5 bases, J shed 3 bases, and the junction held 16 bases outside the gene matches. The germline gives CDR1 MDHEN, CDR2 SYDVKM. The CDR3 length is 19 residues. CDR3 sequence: CASSSTLGTGGAGHYGYTF. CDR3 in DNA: TGTGCCAGCAGTAGTACCCTCGGGACAGGGGGCGCTGGGCACTATGGCTACACCTTC.

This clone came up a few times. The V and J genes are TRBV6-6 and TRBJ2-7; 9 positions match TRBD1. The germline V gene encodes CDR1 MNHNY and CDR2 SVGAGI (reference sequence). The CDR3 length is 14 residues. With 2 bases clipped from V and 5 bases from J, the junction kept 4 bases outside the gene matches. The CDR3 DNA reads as TGTGCCAGCAGTTACGGGGGACAGGGCAACGAGCAGTACTTC. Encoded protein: CASSYGGQGNEQYF.

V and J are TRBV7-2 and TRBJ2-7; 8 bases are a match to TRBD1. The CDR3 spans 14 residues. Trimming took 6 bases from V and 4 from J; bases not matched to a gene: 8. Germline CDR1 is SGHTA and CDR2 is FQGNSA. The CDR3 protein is CASRHRTGRYEQYF. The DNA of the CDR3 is TGTGCCAGCAGACATAGGACAGGGCGGTACGAGCAGTACTTC.

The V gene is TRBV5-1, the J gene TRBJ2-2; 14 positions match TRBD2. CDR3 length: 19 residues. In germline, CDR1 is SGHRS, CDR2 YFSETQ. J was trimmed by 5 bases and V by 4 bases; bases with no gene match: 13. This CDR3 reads CASSPRTSGGLFLTGELFF. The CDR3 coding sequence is TGCGCCAGCAGCCCTCGGACTAGCGGGGGGTTATTTTTGACCGGGGAGCTGTTTTTT.

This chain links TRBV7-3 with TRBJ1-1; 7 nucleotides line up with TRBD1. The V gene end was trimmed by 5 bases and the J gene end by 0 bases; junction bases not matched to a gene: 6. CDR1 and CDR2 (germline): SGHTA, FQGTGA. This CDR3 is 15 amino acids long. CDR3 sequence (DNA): TGTGCCAGCAGCCTATCCGGGACAGTGAACACTGAAGCTTTCTTT. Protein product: CASSLSGTVNTEAFF.

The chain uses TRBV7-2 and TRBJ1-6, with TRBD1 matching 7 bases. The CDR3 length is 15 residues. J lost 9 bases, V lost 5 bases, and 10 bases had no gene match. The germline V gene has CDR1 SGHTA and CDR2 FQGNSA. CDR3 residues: CASSPRQGRTSPLHF. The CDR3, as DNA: TGTGCCAGCAGCCCACGACAGGGACGGACTTCACCCCTCCACTTT.

CDR3: CASSPQGRTNEKLFF. The CDR3 region has the DNA TGTGCCAGCAGCCCTCAGGGTCGAACTAATGAAAAACTGTTTTTT. The V gene is TRBV7-9, the J gene TRBJ1-4; tentatively, D is TRBD1 (5 bases). This CDR3 comprises 15 residues. V gave up 5 bases and J gave up 1 base, with 11 bases separating them. Germline CDR1 SEHNR, CDR2 FQNEAQ (reference sequence). The full variable domain, rest sourced from reference TRBV7-9 and TRBJ1-4, is DTGVSQNPRHKITKRGQNVTFRCDPISEHNRLYWYRQTLGQGPEFLTYFQNEAQLEKSRLLSDRFSAERPKGSFSTLEIQRTEQGDSAMYLCASSPQGRTNEKLFFGSGTQLSVL.

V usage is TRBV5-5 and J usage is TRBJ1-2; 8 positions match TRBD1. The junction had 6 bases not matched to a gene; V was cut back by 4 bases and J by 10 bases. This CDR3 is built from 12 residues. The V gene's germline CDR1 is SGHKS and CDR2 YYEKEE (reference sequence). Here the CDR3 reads CASSRTGRYYTF. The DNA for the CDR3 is TGTGCCAGCAGCCGGACAGGGAGGTACTACACCTTC.

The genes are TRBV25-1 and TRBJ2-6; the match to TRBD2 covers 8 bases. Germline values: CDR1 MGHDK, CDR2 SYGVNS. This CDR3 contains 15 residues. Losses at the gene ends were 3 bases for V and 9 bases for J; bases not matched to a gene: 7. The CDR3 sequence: CASSDLIREGNVLTF. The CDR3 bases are TGTGCCAGCAGTGACCTGATCCGGGAGGGCAACGTCCTGACTTTC.

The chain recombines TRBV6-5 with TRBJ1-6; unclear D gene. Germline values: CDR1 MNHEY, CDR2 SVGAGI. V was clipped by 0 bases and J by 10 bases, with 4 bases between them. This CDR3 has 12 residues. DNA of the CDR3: TGTGCCAGCAGTTACTCCCAATCACCCCTCCACTTT. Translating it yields CASSYSQSPLHF.

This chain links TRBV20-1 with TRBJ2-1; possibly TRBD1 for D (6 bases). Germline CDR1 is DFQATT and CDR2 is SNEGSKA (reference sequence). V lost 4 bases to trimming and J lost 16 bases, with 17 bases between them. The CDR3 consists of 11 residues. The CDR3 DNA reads TGCAGTGCTAAGGAGGCCAGGGGCCCCTTCTTC. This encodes CSAKEARGPFF.